This T cell receptor beta chain was observed in a study of neurological immune-mediated disorders (dated by TCRdb to 2018 to 2020). With regard to the full study: The study compared peripheral blood TCR-beta repertoires of HTLV-I-associated myelopathy (HAM/TSP) patients, multiple sclerosis patients and healthy controls using UMI-based sequencing. The roughly 99 TCR-beta libraries covered PBMC samples along with longitudinal samples, technical triplicates, and paired sorted CD4+ and CD8+ T-cell subsets. Longitudinal HAM/TSP and healthy donors had 3 time-points each (about 3-45 month intervals). The cohort included approximately 68 subjects: 14 with HAM/TSP, about 34 with multiple sclerosis, and roughly 20 healthy controls. The investigation overall reported the following: TCR clonal expansion was highest in HAM/TSP patients and lowest in MS patients, with MS patients falling below even healthy controls. Across subjects, expanded clones never shared an identical CDR3 amino acid sequence, which suggests that the TCR-beta repertoires in every group were private.

This clonotype has ten or more counts. It has no known antigen specificity. Base quality data are lacking; no much larger clone is found one base away. cDNA was synthesized by template-switch 5'RACE using a primer carrying a 10-nucleotide random unique molecular identifier by which each TCR transcript was tagged. Each sequencing run produced over 170 million TCR-beta sequences covering 15-18 subjects. The RNeasy kit was used to extract total RNA. Using the KAPA Real-time Library Amplification kit, TCR-beta VDJ regions were amplified with primers for the TCR constant region and the 5'RACE anchor. Sample indexes and Illumina adaptors were added in a first PCR, and a second PCR then increased library yield. The roughly 650 bp TCR product was size-selected on a 2% E-gel SizeSelection system after Ampure bead purification. Before pooling, libraries had their quality checked on a Bioanalyzer, their concentration measured with Qubit, and their quantity determined with the Kapa Library Quantification kit. An Illumina HiSeq 2500 was used to sequence the libraries paired-end at 2 x 150 bp. To increase sequence diversity, roughly 24-31% phiX was spiked into each library pool. Per the source publication's procedure: The quality-filtered reads were processed with the UMI-based MiGEC pipeline, whose error correction step removed more than 85% of the raw TCR sequences. VDJ genes were aligned to IMGT germline references, and each clonotype was defined by a unique CDR3 amino acid sequence together with V-J genes. Clonal expansion, Shannon diversity and CDR3 relatedness were evaluated with VDJtools (CalcPairwiseDistances, ClusterSamples), while phylogenetic trees were built in CLCbio workbench. Clones with at least 8 unique UMIs were defined as expanded, with this threshold being based on coefficient-of-variation modelling across technical triplicates. TCRdb handled the public reads itself, with Q25 trimming in fastp and clone calling in MiXCR, and kept productive beta chains. Entries are consolidated by CDR3 protein sequence, retaining the most common genes and DNA. These V and J calls derive from TCRdb rather than the authors' analysis. The sample table contains over 70,000 distinct CDR3 sequences; only one count was recorded for more than 8.5% of them. The ten largest account for roughly a tenth of the sample.

Inclusive of the bounding cysteine and phenylalanine, the CDR3 is 14 residues long. Only the CDR3 part of the read is kept: 42 bases, read in frame from the first base. The junction shows trimming of 2 bases on V and 0 bases on J, plus 5 bases between the germline ends. Taken with the paper, the label for time point translates to: longitudinal time-point 1 (baseline). The healthy controls were volunteers from a blood bank in Maryland, USA. Unsorted PBMC libraries were generated from 2 million PBMCs stored in RNAlater at -80 °C until RNA extraction. Peripheral blood was subjected to Ficoll-Hypaque density gradient centrifugation to isolate PBMCs, which were then cryopreserved in liquid nitrogen.

The sequenced material came from PBMCs. The chain couples TRBV12-3 or TRBV12-4 to TRBJ1-5, with the D gene not confidently named. The TCR sequence derives from a man in his thirties or forties in good health. The nucleotide sequence reads as follows: TGTGCCAGCAGTTTACAGTCTAGCAATCAGCCCCAGCATTTT. It codes for CASSLQSSNQPQHF.